The 19 T cell receptor beta chains in this list originate from one sample, sequenced in a study of read filtering for tumor transcriptome and immune sequencing. This library used 300 to 500 ng RNA and molecular barcoded adaptors spanning alpha/delta and beta/gamma chains. TCRdb analysed the reads with MiXCR anew, one entry per CDR3 protein. The repertoire has around 130,000 distinct CDR3 sequences, roughly 13% of them found once; the top ten carry 6.5% to 9%. The source material was a population of CD138-negative cells sorted from bone marrow. The receptors come from a donor at least 40 years old with multiple myeloma.

This clonotype was detected ten times or more. The genes are TRBV7-8 and TRBJ2-1; TRBD1 agrees at 9 bases. V lost 5 bases to trimming and J lost 4 bases; unmatched junction nucleotides: 6. The CDR3 consists of 15 residues. Germline lookup yields CDR1 SGHVS and CDR2 FQNEAQ. For the CDR3, the DNA is TGTGCCAGCAGCCTTTTGGACAGGGGATACAATGAGCAGTTCTTC. It is translated as CASSLLDRGYNEQFF.

This clonotype was observed at least ten times. The chain employs TRBV6-5 and TRBJ1-1; D may be TRBD1 (5 bases). Per the germline V gene, CDR1 is MNHEY and CDR2 is SVGAGI. Trimming cost V 6 bases and J 1 base, with 12 bases left between them. There are 14 residues in the CDR3. Written as DNA, the CDR3 is TGTGCCAGCAGCCGATCCACAGGGAACACTGAAGCTTTCTTT. This encodes CASSRSTGNTEAFF.

This clonotype has a count of ten or more. This chain joins TRBV6-1 and TRBJ2-3; 8 bases line up with TRBD2. The CDR3 length is 15 residues. Germline CDR1 and CDR2: MNHNS and SASEGT. V was clipped by 8 bases and J by 1 base; unmatched bases: 8. CDR3 DNA: TGTGCCAGCGGTTGGACTAGCCCACGCACAGATACGCAGTATTTT. It yields the protein CASGWTSPRTDTQYF.

Many counts were recorded for this clonotype. The chain combines TRBV11-2 with TRBJ2-3; 7 positions match TRBD2. The CDR3 covers 17 residues. The junction had 13 bases not matched to a gene; V was cut back by 5 bases and J by 2 bases. The germline V gene encodes CDR1 SGHAT and CDR2 FQNNGV. The CDR3 spells CASSPRMAGTNTDTQYF. The DNA of the CDR3 is TGTGCCAGCAGCCCGAGGATGGCCGGGACTAACACAGATACGCAGTATTTT.

This clonotype was seen repeatedly, ten times or more. The gene calls are TRBV7-9 and TRBJ2-3; D remains ambiguous. The CDR3 extends over 12 amino acids. CDR1 and CDR2 from the germline V gene are SEHNR and FQNEAQ (reference sequence). V gave up 5 bases and J gave up 6 bases, with 9 bases separating them. In DNA, the CDR3 is TGTGCCAGCAGCCCCTTTACGGATACGCAGTATTTT. Residues: CASSPFTDTQYF.

The table lists this clonotype with many counts. The gene calls are TRBV12-3 or TRBV12-4 and TRBJ1-6; the match to TRBD1 covers 10 bases. V gave up 6 bases and J gave up 5 bases; unmatched junction bases: 7. There are 16 residues in the CDR3. CDR3 amino acids: CASRLDRGRDNSPLHF. In DNA, the CDR3 is TGTGCCAGCAGACTCGACAGGGGGCGCGATAATTCACCCCTCCACTTT.

At least ten counts were recorded for this clonotype. This chain connects TRBV6-1 to TRBJ1-5, with D possibly being TRBD1 (6 bases). This CDR3 region has 14 residues. Trimming pared 6 bases from V and 3 bases from J, leaving 12 bases between. Looked up from germline, CDR1 is MNHNS and CDR2 is SASEGT. The CDR3 sequence is CASSPRGVNQPQHF. DNA of the CDR3: TGTGCCAGCAGCCCGAGGGGGGTCAATCAGCCCCAGCATTTT.

This clonotype was observed at least ten times. One end of the junction varies from germline; a read error may be responsible. The V and J genes are TRBV30 and TRBJ2-3; 10 bases align to TRBD2. The length of the CDR3 is 15 residues. Germline assignment: CDR1 GTSNPN and CDR2 SVGIG (reference sequence). CDR3 sequence: CAWKSSGSRTDTQYF. CDR3 bases: TGTGCCTGGAAGTCTAGCGGGAGTCGAACAGACACGCAGTATTTT.

This clonotype was recorded many times. The genes are TRBV19 and TRBJ2-1; TRBD2 matches at 10 bases. CDR1 LNHDA and CDR2 SQIVND come from the germline V gene (reference sequence). Trimming removed 4 bases from V and 0 bases from J; junction bases left unmatched: 9. This CDR3 is 18 amino acids long. Here the CDR3 reads CASSSPSGRRGSYNEQFF. The CDR3 DNA reads as TGTGCCAGTAGTAGTCCTAGCGGGAGACGTGGCTCCTACAATGAGCAGTTCTTC.

This clonotype appeared many times. The chain has TRBV2 and TRBJ1-5, with TRBD1 identical over 9 bases. The junction had 18 bases not matched to a gene; V was cut back by 0 bases and J by 6 bases. The length of the CDR3 is 20 residues. Germline V lookup: CDR1 SNHLY, CDR2 FYNNEI. CDR3 DNA sequence: TGTGCCAGCAGTGAAGCGTTAGGGACAGGGTATGATCGGATTGGTCAGCCCCAGCATTTT. Amino acids: CASSEALGTGYDRIGQPQHF. Filled out from reference TRBV2 and TRBJ1-5, the complete variable domain reads EPEVTQTPSHQVTQMGQEVILRCVPISNHLYFYWYRQILGQKVEFLVSFYNNEISEKSEIFDDQFSVERPDGSNFTLKIRSTKLEDSAMYFCASSEALGTGYDRIGQPQHFGDGTRLSIL.

Details on this clonotype: Just one base apart from a much larger clone, this may be a read error. The gene calls are TRBV5-1 and TRBJ2-7; a possible D gene is TRBD1 (7 bases). The CDR3 runs 13 residues. CDR1 is SGHRS, CDR2 YFSETQ, per germline. V was trimmed by 8 bases and J by 7 bases, leaving 19 bases between them. This CDR3 reads CASTTGARGEQYF. In DNA form, the CDR3 reads TGCGCCAGTACGACGGGAGCCAGGGGGGAGCAGTACTTC.

The V call is TRBV6-5, the J call TRBJ2-7, with D maybe TRBD1 (6 bases). Trimming shortened V by 2 bases and J by 3 bases, and 14 bases separated the two germline ends. The germline CDR1 and CDR2 sequences are MNHEY and SVGAGI. The CDR3 is 15 residues long. The CDR3 nucleotides are TGTGCCAGCAGTTACGTAGCAGGGGTAAGCTACGAGCAGTACTTC. Residues: CASSYVAGVSYEQYF.

This clonotype showed up many times. The chain joins TRBV12-3 or TRBV12-4 to TRBJ2-5, with D unresolved. Trimming cost V 4 bases and J 5 bases, with 8 bases left between them. The CDR3 is 12 amino acids. CDR3 in DNA: TGTGCCAGCAGTTCCGACGGGGAGACCCAGTACTTC. This encodes CASSSDGETQYF.

Only a few counts were recorded for this clonotype. Being one base from a much bigger clone, this may be a read error. V is TRBV13 and J is TRBJ2-7, with 8 bases matching TRBD1. Germline CDR1 reads PRHDT; CDR2 reads FYEKMQ (reference sequence). The trim removed 5 bases at V and 8 bases at J, leaving 11 bases unmatched. The CDR3 is 14 amino acids. CDR3: CASSPGQGYGKQYF. The CDR3 DNA sequence: TGTGCCAGCAGCCCCGGACAGGGTTACGGCAAGCAGTACTTC.

The rearrangement uses TRBV2 and TRBJ2-2; tentatively, D is TRBD2 (5 bases). Between the trimmed V and J ends, which lost 5 bases and 0 bases, there was a span of 7 bases. CDR3 length: 14 amino acids. The germline V gene encodes CDR1 SNHLY and CDR2 FYNNEI. CDR3 loop: CASSKRSNTGELFF. The CDR3, as DNA: TGTGCCAGCAGTAAGCGGTCGAACACCGGGGAGCTGTTTTTT.

About this clonotype: This may arise from a read error, as a much more abundant clone is one base away. This chain links TRBV5-4 with TRBJ2-1, with TRBD2 matching 7 bases. J gave up 2 bases and V 3 bases, and 8 bases lay outside the gene matches. The CDR3 has 16 residues. Germline CDR1 reads SGHNT; CDR2 reads YYREEE (reference sequence). The CDR3 bases are TGTGCCAGCAGCTCCTTAGCGGGTGGGACCTACAATGAGCAGTTCTTC. Encoded protein: CASSSLAGGTYNEQFF. The whole variable domain, remainder taken from reference TRBV5-4 and TRBJ2-1, is ETGVTQSPTHLIKTRGQQVTLRCSSQSGHNTVSWYQQALGQGPQFIFQYYREEENGRGNFPPRFSGLQFPNYSSELNVNALELDDSALYLCASSSLAGGTYNEQFFGPGTRLTVL.

This clonotype was observed at least ten times. V usage is TRBV20-1 and J usage is TRBJ2-1, with D perhaps matching TRBD2 (6 bases). CDR1 DFQATT and CDR2 SNEGSKA come from the germline V gene (reference sequence). Deletions cut 4 bases from V and 5 bases from J, with 12 bases between. This CDR3 contains 13 residues. The CDR3 DNA is TGCAGTGCTATTAAGTCTAGCGACAATGAGCAGTTCTTC. Translating it yields CSAIKSSDNEQFF.

This clonotype was seen only a few times. A much larger clone lies a single base off, so this may be a read error. Because the CDR3 is missing its conserved closing phenylalanine or tryptophan, this is likely a read error. The gene calls are TRBV18 and TRBJ2-2; 12 bases are shared with TRBD2. CDR3 length: 16 amino acids. With 3 bases clipped from V and 4 bases from J, the junction kept 3 bases outside the gene matches. From germline, CDR1 is KGHSH and CDR2 LQKENI. CDR3 sequence reads: CASSPTSGSSTGELFL. The CDR3 DNA follows: TGTGCCAGCTCACCGACTAGCGGGAGTTCCACCGGGGAGCTGTTTCTT.

There are many counts of this clonotype. The CDR3 loop reads CASIKQGEREQFF. The CDR3, as DNA: TGTGCCAGCATCAAACAGGGGGAGAGGGAGCAGTTCTTC. The V and J genes are TRBV6-2 or TRBV6-3 and TRBJ2-1; the match to TRBD1 covers 8 bases. The CDR3 contains 13 residues. Per germline, CDR1 MNHEY and CDR2 SVGEGT. Losses at the gene ends were 7 bases for V and 10 bases for J; bases not matched to a gene: 9.